The text below deals with one T cell receptor beta chain. This sample is part of a study of T cell changes during pregnancy in multiple sclerosis. The V end was cut by 5 bases, the J end by 1 base, with 6 bases between. The germline gives CDR1 SEHNR, CDR2 FQNEAQ (reference sequence). This CDR3 has 12 residues. Here immunoSEQ multiplex PCR was the method, and the copy in TCRdb shows in-frame clones only, minus some. The sample has 9,500 to 12,000 clones, 84% seen once. Sequenced here: CD8+ T cells from peripheral blood mononuclear cells, sampled after pregnancy. The sequence derives from a female donor in good health, enrolled as a control in a pregnancy study. V is TRBV7-9 and J is TRBJ2-7; unclear D gene. The CDR3 here is CASSIMSYEQYF. CDR3 bases: TGTGCCAGCAGCATAATGTCCTACGAGCAGTACTTC.